Listed below are T cell receptor beta chains from one sample, sequenced in a study of T cells in Graves' hyperthyroidism and ophthalmopathy. TCRdb re-called the multiplex PCR reads through MiXCR, storing one row per CDR3 protein. The sample lists a few hundred thousand distinct CDR3 sequences, 16% occurring once. Input material: blood. The receptors here all came from a woman in her thirties or forties with Graves' ophthalmopathy. Both conserved end residues are trimmed from each CDR3. Some rows mark clone size as missing; the rest say once, few, many or name a class of expanded clone.

few	TRBJ1-1	TRBV2	ASRSGTGGMNTEAF
many	TRBJ2-2	TRBV7-2	ASSLGQGGGELF
few	TRBJ2-2	TRBV20-1	SASYPSTGELF
NA	TRBJ2-2	TRBV11-2	ASSRLGQGNTGELF
NA	TRBJ1-2	TRBV29-1	SVEDLKGGEDRWWSYT
many	TRBJ2-1	TRBV27	ASSFGLGLNEQF
many	TRBJ2-5	TRBV7-9	ASSPTEAQY
many	TRBJ2-2	TRBV11-2	ASSLREGRTGELF
NA	TRBJ2-3	TRBV29-1	SVETGVGTDTQY
many	TRBJ1-1	TRBV6-6	ASSYSVNTEAF
few	TRBJ1-3	TRBV5-5	ASSLAQAGAGNTIY
few	TRBJ1-1	TRBV20-1	SASAVMNTEAF
few	TRBJ1-2	TRBV5-1	ASTEQGRGYT
NA	TRBJ2-1	TRBV14	ASSQDSGLAGIFNYNEQF
NA	TRBJ1-3	TRBV11-2	ASSLGFAGNTIY
many	TRBJ2-2	TRBV6-1	ASRDREYTGELF
NA	TRBJ1-6	TRBV6-1	ASLDRFSSPLH
many	TRBJ2-7	TRBV28	ASSRDRLGEQY
few	TRBJ2-5	TRBV5-1	ASSLGVGEETQY
many	TRBJ1-1	TRBV20-1	SARDAREGTEAF
few	TRBJ1-4	TRBV20-1	SARDRGKLF
many	TRBJ1-2	TRBV3-1	ASSQLVSRQGGPDT
many	TRBJ2-7	TRBV5-1	ASSLGGTSAEQY